The 13 T cell receptor beta chains below all came from one sample that was sequenced in a study of CD4 T cells in relation to SARS-CoV-2 and coronaviruses. Here immunoSEQ multiplex PCR was the method, and the copy in TCRdb shows in-frame clones only, minus some. The sample gives 35,000 to 40,000 clones, around nine tenths of which show up once; about a tenth is in the top ten. Specimen: memory CD4+ T cells from PBMCs. Every receptor here comes from an adult with COVID-19.

The rearrangement links TRBV29-1 to TRBJ2-3; the D is unclear. The CDR3 contains 15 residues. V was clipped by 7 bases and J by 1 base, with 18 bases between them. Germline V gene lookup returns CDR1 SQVTM and CDR2 ANQGSEA. This CDR3 is CSADPHGFGTDTQYF. The CDR3 DNA follows: TGCAGCGCCGACCCGCATGGGTTTGGCACAGATACGCAGTATTTT.

This chain connects TRBV12-3 or TRBV12-4 to TRBJ1-1; D is ambiguous. V lost 6 bases, J lost 11 bases, and 16 bases lay in between. The CDR3 is 12 residues long. The CDR3 DNA sequence: TGTGCCAGCAGGTGCCTAAAAGTTGTGGCTTTCTTT. Amino acid sequence: CASRCLKVVAFF.

V usage is TRBV6-2 or TRBV6-3 and J usage is TRBJ2-7; a weak D match, TRBD2 (6 bases). Germline V CDR1 and CDR2: MNHEY, SVGEGT. V was cut by 0 bases and J by 3 bases, with 12 bases left in between. The CDR3 spans 15 residues. The CDR3 loop is CASSYSRGIVYEQYF. CDR3 DNA: TGTGCCAGCAGTTACTCGCGGGGTATCGTCTACGAGCAGTACTTC.

This chain links TRBV10-2 with TRBJ2-7, with 10 bases aligning to TRBD1. The CDR3 length is 13 residues. With 3 bases clipped from V and 10 bases from J, the junction kept 6 bases outside the gene matches. CDR1 and CDR2 from the germline V gene are WSHSY and SAAADI. This CDR3 reads CASSEPDRGIQYF. CDR3 sequence (DNA): TGCGCCAGCAGTGAACCGGACAGGGGGATTCAGTACTTC.

The table lists this clone with a count of one. A read error may produce the germline difference seen at one junction end. CDR3 in amino acids: CATSRDPSASRGF. In DNA, the CDR3 is TGTGCCACCAGCAGAGATCCCTCAGCCTCCAGGGGTTTC. This sequence joins TRBV15 and TRBJ2-4; weak D call: TRBD1 (6 bases). The V gene's germline CDR1 is LNHNV and CDR2 YYDKDF (reference sequence). The CDR3 spans 13 residues.

Here the CDR3 reads CASSAQGLAVNTGELFF. The CDR3 region has the DNA TGTGCCAGCAGTGCCCAGGGACTAGCGGTGAACACCGGGGAGCTGTTTTTT. The chain employs TRBV2 and TRBJ2-2; 11 positions agree with TRBD2. This CDR3 is built from 17 residues. V lost 4 bases, J lost 1 base, and 5 bases stayed unmatched. Germline-derived CDR1 and CDR2 are SNHLY and FYNNEI.

The chain uses TRBV9 and TRBJ1-3; D remains ambiguous. Germline CDR1 SGDLS, CDR2 YYNGEE. The germline V and J ends were trimmed by 0 bases and 0 bases, with 7 bases remaining between them. The CDR3 contains 15 residues. CDR3 DNA sequence: TGTGCCAGCAGCGTAGTGTCGATCTCTGGAAACACCATATATTTT. It encodes CASSVVSISGNTIYF.

The V and J genes are TRBV24-1 and TRBJ1-5, with D possibly TRBD1 on 6 matching bases. This CDR3 region has 13 residues. Germline CDR1 and CDR2: KGHDR and SFDVKD. V was cut by 9 bases and J by 2 bases, with 10 bases left in between. The CDR3 reads CATSGQRNQPQHF. The CDR3 nucleotides are TGTGCCACCTCGGGACAACGCAATCAGCCCCAGCATTTT.

As for this clone: Sequence at one end of the junction differs from germline and may be a read error. The J gene is TRBJ2-5, the V gene TRBV7-7; 7 bases map to TRBD2. From germline, CDR1 is SSHAT and CDR2 FNYEAQ (reference sequence). This CDR3 spans 15 amino acids. The CDR3: CASSSDGGSGETQYF. DNA for the CDR3: TGTGCTAGCAGCTCGGACGGGGGGTCCGGGGAGACCCAGTACTTC.

The V gene is TRBV5-6, the J gene TRBJ2-7; 8 bases are a match to TRBD2. The J segment lost 4 bases and the V segment lost 1 base, leaving 1 base of the junction unmatched. CDR3 size: 13 residues. CDR1 is SGHDT, CDR2 YYEEEE, per germline. In DNA form, the CDR3 reads TGTGCCAGCAGCTTGACTAGCGGTTACGAGCAGTACTTC. Translation gives CASSLTSGYEQYF.

J is TRBJ1-2 and V is TRBV7-8; 7 bases line up with TRBD1. Germline V gene sequence: CDR1 SGHVS, CDR2 FQNEAQ. V lost 5 bases and J lost 6; bases outside the gene matches: 18. The CDR3 consists of 17 residues. The DNA of the CDR3 is TGTGCCAGCAGCGATGGGAACGGGACAGTTAGATCGCATGGCTACACCTTC. This sequence encodes CASSDGNGTVRSHGYTF.

The chain uses TRBV5-1 and TRBJ2-3; the match to TRBD2 covers 8 bases. After removal of 2 bases from V and 4 bases from J, the junction contained 3 bases not matched to a gene. The germline V gene has CDR1 SGHRS and CDR2 YFSETQ. This CDR3 has 14 residues. The CDR3 nucleotides read TGCGCCAGCAGCTTTGGACTAGCAGCAGATACGCAGTATTTT. This codes for CASSFGLAADTQYF.

The chain uses TRBV7-2 and TRBJ2-5; 8 bases map to TRBD2. V trimming: 4 bases; J trimming: 1 base; junction bases outside the gene matches: 8. The V gene's germline CDR1 is SGHTA and CDR2 FQGNSA. This CDR3 is built from 16 residues. CDR3 amino acids: CASSSIAGRSQETQYF. CDR3 DNA: TGTGCCAGCAGCTCGATAGCGGGGCGATCCCAAGAGACCCAGTACTTC.